This is a list of T cell receptor beta chains from one sample in a study of T cell repertoires in cytomegalovirus infection. Antigens for these TCRs are unknown. From the reads, TCRdb called clonotypes with MiXCR, one entry per CDR3 protein. The sample has roughly 500,000 distinct CDR3 sequences, approximately 40% seen once. The source was cultured PBMCs, collected from culture after CMV antigen stimulation. These receptors came from a human donor in good health (CMV status not recorded). Some clones in this sample may be carry-over from other donors' samples. CDR3s include the opening cysteine and the closing phenylalanine or tryptophan. The D gene is left open where the match is weak. Rows may omit the clone size; those that give it use once, few, many or a size class.

>TRBJ2-7|-|TRBV7-2|TRBD1
CASSLARIQGAGEQYF
TGTGCCAGCAGCTTAGCGCGGATACAGGGGGCAGGCGAGCAGTACTTC
>TRBJ1-2|-|TRBV12-3/TRBV12-4|-
CASSSEPNLADGYTF
TGTGCCAGCAGTTCGGAGCCCAACTTAGCCGATGGCTACACCTTC
>TRBJ1-4|-|TRBV12-3/TRBV12-4|-
CASSPLQGTQEKLFF
TGTGCCAGCAGCCCCTTACAGGGAACTCAAGAAAAACTGTTTTTT
>TRBJ1-2|-|TRBV7-2|-
CASSLVAINYGYTF
TGTGCCAGCAGCTTAGTGGCAATTAACTATGGCTACACCTTC
>TRBJ2-3|-|TRBV7-2|-
CASSLPTGRTDTQYF
TGTGCCAGCAGCTTACCGACAGGACGCACAGATACGCAGTATTTT
>TRBJ2-5|few|TRBV27|TRBD1
CASSETGGLEETQYF
TGTGCCAGCAGTGAGACAGGGGGTCTGGAAGAGACCCAGTACTTC
>TRBJ2-1|many|TRBV7-2|TRBD2
CASSLVAGDSYNEQFF
TGTGCCAGCAGCTTAGTAGCGGGAGACAGCTACAATGAGCAGTTCTTC
>TRBJ2-5|few|TRBV12-3/TRBV12-4|-
CASSSVGGETQYF
TGTGCCAGCAGTTCGGTAGGGGGTGAGACCCAGTACTTC
>TRBJ2-7|-|TRBV6-2/TRBV6-3|TRBD1
CASSYGTDTYEQYF
TGTGCCAGCAGTTACGGGACAGATACCTACGAGCAGTACTTC
>TRBJ2-2|-|TRBV11-2|TRBD2
CASSSIPGLAGGPLGDTGELFF
TGTGCCAGCAGCTCAATTCCGGGACTAGCGGGAGGGCCCTTAGGGGACACCGGGGAGCTGTTTTTT
>TRBJ1-3|-|TRBV2|-
CASSSGPSTIYF
TGTGCCAGCAGTTCCGGACCCAGCACCATATATTTT
>TRBJ2-3|-|TRBV11-2|-
CASSLVRVRVVADTQYF
TGTGCCAGCAGCTTAGTCCGAGTGCGGGTGGTCGCAGATACGCAGTATTTT
>TRBJ2-7|-|TRBV18|-
CASSPRVELSYEQYF
TGTGCCAGCTCACCGAGGGTGGAACTCTCCTACGAGCAGTACTTC
>TRBJ1-2|-|TRBV28|TRBD1
CASSSPRGFWGYTF
TGTGCCAGCAGTTCCCCCAGGGGGTTTTGGGGCTACACCTTC
>TRBJ1-1|-|TRBV25-1|-
CASAQGVWTEAFF
TGTGCCAGCGCGCAGGGAGTATGGACTGAAGCTTTCTTT
>TRBJ2-3|-|TRBV11-2|-
CASSQAAGVDTQYF
TGTGCCAGCAGCCAAGCCGCAGGGGTAGATACGCAGTATTTT
>TRBJ1-3|-|TRBV5-4|-
CASSRGGGRGDTIYF
TGTGCCAGCAGTCGTGGGGGGGGCCGCGGAGACACCATATATTTT
>TRBJ2-7|once|TRBV6-6|-
CASSYDPVSEQYF
TGTGCCAGCAGTTACGACCCCGTTTCCGAGCAGTACTTC
>TRBJ2-3|-|TRBV2|-
CASRFESADTQYF
TGTGCCAGCAGATTTGAGTCGGCAGATACGCAGTATTTT
>TRBJ2-6|many|TRBV6-2/TRBV6-3|-
CASSHSRTSLYGANVLTF
TGTGCCAGCAGTCACTCCCGGACAAGTCTGTATGGGGCCAACGTCCTGACTTTC
>TRBJ2-7|few|TRBV6-5|TRBD2
CASSLRTSGRPRYF
TGTGCCAGCAGCCTACGGACTAGCGGGAGGCCTCGGTACTTC
>TRBJ1-6|few|TRBV12-3/TRBV12-4|-
CASSLSGLPNSPLHF
TGTGCCAGCAGTTTGTCGGGACTCCCTAATTCACCCCTCCACTTT
>TRBJ2-7|-|TRBV5-1|TRBD2
CASSSATSGLTTYEQYF
TGCGCCAGCAGCTCGGCGACTAGCGGTCTCACTACCTACGAGCAGTACTTC
>TRBJ2-3|once|TRBV2|TRBD2
CASSYSGLAGGDTQYF
TGTGCCAGCAGTTACTCGGGACTAGCGGGAGGCGATACGCAGTATTTT
>TRBJ1-3|-|TRBV6-5|-
CASSRLGPFSGNTIYF
TGTGCCAGCAGCCGTTTGGGACCGTTCTCTGGAAACACCATATATTTT
>TRBJ2-1|-|TRBV6-2/TRBV6-3|TRBD2
CASKGSGGNEQFF
TGTGCCAGCAAGGGTAGCGGGGGGAATGAGCAGTTCTTC